This TCR beta chain is drawn from a study of PD-1 blockade in classical Hodgkin lymphoma. Study-level results: It was reported that newly diagnosed patients had less baseline TCR diversity than healthy donors. Unlike CD8+ TCR diversity, which did not rise significantly by C4D1, CD4+ TCR diversity did. Newly diagnosed patients and complete responders had comparable diversity at baseline. Patients excluded were those beginning nivolumab under 1 year after ASCT.

Time point: cycle 4 day 1 (C4D1), after 5 to 7 weeks of nivolumab. Every patient experienced relapse after autologous stem cell transplantation, and brentuximab vedotin exposure varied. The protocol was immunoSEQ multiplex PCR, while the TCRdb copy is restricted to in-frame clones and leaves out a portion. The repertoire holds 19,000 or so clones, with 76% as singletons. To note about this clone: Its specificity is not known.

The sample was peripheral blood mononuclear cells (PBMCs), taken before the fourth cycle of nivolumab. This receptor was obtained from a human donor with classical Hodgkin lymphoma.

CDR3 bases: TGTGCCAGCAGCGTAGAACTCTCGACAGGGGGAAACAATGAGCAGTTCTTC. Amino acids: CASSVELSTGGNNEQFF. The V and J genes are TRBV9 and TRBJ2-1, with 9 bases that match TRBD1. CDR1 is SGDLS and CDR2 is YYNGEE in the germline V gene. J lost 5 bases, V lost 0 bases, and 9 bases had no gene match. The CDR3 length is 17 residues.